This T cell receptor (beta chain) came from a study of coeliac disease. Whole-study context: Disease groups: newly diagnosed active, refractory type I, gluten-free-diet controlled.

The method was immunoSEQ multiplex PCR; TCRdb's version includes in-frame clones alone and lacks a portion of them. The table records about 6,700 clones, around 62% of them present only once. With respect to this clone: The antigen remains undetermined.

The germline gives CDR1 MGHRA, CDR2 YSYEKL. The trim removed 1 base at V and 2 bases at J, leaving 5 bases unmatched. The CDR3 totals 15 residues. Study-wide results and caveats: Control samples showed higher TRB and TRG clonality than intraepithelial and lamina propria samples in active celiac disease.

The material sequenced was lamina propria lymphocytes from the gut. The chain carries TRBV4-1 and TRBJ2-7; 7 bases fit TRBD2. The TCR sequence derives from a woman between 18 and 29 years old with active celiac disease. The CDR3 region is CASSQALADPYEQYF. CDR3 in DNA: TGCGCCAGCAGCCAAGCCCTAGCGGATCCCTACGAGCAGTACTTC.